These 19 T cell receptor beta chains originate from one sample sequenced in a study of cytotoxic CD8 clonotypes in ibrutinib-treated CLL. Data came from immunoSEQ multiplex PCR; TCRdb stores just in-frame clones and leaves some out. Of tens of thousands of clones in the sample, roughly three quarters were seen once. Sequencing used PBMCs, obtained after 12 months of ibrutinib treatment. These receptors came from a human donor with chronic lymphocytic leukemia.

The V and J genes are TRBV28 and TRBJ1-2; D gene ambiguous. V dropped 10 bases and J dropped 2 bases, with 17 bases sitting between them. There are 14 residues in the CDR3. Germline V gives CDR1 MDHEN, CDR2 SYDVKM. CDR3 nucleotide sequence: TGTGCCATCAGCAAGGCCAGCCTGAACTATGGCTACACCTTC. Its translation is CAISKASLNYGYTF.

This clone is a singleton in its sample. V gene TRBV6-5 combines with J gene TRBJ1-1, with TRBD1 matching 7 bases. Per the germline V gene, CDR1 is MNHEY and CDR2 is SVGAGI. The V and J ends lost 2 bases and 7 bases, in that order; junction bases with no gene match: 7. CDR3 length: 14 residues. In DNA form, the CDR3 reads TGTGCCAGCAGTTACGAGGGACAGCCCGTTGAAGCTTTCTTT. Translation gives CASSYEGQPVEAFF.

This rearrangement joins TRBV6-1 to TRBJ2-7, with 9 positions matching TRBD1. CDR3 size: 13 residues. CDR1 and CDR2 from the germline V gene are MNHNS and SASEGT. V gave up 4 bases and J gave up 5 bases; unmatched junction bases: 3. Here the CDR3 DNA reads TGTGCCAGCAGTGCCCGGGACAGGGACGAGCAGTACTTC. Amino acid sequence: CASSARDRDEQYF.

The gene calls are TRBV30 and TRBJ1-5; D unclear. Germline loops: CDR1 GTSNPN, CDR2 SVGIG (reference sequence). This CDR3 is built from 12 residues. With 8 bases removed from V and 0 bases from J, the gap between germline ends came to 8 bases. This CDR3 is CAAGDSNQPQHF. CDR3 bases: TGTGCCGCGGGTGATAGCAATCAGCCCCAGCATTTT. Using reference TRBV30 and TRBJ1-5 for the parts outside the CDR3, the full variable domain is SQTIHQWPATLVQPVGSPLSLECTVEGTSNPNLYWYRQAAGRGLQLLFYSVGIGQISSEVPQNLSASRPQDRQFILSSKKLLLSDSGFYLCAAGDSNQPQHFGDGTRLSIL.

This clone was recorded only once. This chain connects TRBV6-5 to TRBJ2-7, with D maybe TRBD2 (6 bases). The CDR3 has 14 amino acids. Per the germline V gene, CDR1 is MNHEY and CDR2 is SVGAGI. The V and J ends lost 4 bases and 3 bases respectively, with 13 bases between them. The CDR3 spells CASSLDYQGYEQYF. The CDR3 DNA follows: TGTGCCAGCAGTTTGGACTATCAGGGCTACGAGCAGTACTTC.

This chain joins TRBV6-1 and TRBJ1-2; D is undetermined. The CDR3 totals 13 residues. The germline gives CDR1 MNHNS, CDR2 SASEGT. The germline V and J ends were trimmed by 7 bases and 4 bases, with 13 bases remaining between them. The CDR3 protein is CASTIEGLYGYTF. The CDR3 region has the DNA TGTGCCAGCACTATAGAGGGTCTCTATGGCTACACCTTC.

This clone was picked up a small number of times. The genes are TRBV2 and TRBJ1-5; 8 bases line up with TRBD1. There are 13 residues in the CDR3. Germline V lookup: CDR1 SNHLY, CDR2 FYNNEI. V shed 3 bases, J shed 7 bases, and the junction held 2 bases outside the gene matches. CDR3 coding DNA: TGTGCCAGCAGTGAGGACAGGGACCAGCCCCAGCATTTT. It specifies CASSEDRDQPQHF.

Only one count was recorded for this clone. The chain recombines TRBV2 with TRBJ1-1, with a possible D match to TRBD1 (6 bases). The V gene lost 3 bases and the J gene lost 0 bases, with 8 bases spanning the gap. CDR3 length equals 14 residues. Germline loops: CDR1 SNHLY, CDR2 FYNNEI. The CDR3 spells CASSETGLNTEAFF. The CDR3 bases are TGTGCCAGCAGTGAGACAGGTTTGAACACTGAAGCTTTCTTT.

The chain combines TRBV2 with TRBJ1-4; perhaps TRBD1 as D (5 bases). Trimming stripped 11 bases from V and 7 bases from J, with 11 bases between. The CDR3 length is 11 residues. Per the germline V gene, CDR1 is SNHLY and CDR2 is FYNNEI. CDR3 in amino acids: CASRRGEKLFF. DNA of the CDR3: TGTGCCTCGAGAAGGGGTGAAAAACTGTTTTTT.

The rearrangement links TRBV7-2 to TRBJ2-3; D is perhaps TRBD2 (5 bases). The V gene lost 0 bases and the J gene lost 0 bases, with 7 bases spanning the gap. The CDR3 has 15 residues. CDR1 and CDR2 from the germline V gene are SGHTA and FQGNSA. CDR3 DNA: TGTGCCAGCAGCTTAGCAGCGGTTAGCACAGATACGCAGTATTTT. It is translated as CASSLAAVSTDTQYF.

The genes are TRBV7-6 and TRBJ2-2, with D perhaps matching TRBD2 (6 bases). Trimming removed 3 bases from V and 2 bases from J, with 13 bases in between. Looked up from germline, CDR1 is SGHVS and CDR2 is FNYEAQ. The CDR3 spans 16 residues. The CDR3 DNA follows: TGTGCCAGCAGCTTCACGGGGAGGACCAACACCGGGGAGCTGTTTTTT. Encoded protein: CASSFTGRTNTGELFF.

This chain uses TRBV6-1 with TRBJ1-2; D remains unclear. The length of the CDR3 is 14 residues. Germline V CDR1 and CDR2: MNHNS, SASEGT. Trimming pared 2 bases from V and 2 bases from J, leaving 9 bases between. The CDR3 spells CASSEPPRNYGYTF. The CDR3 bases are TGTGCCAGCAGTGAACCCCCCCGGAACTATGGCTACACCTTC.

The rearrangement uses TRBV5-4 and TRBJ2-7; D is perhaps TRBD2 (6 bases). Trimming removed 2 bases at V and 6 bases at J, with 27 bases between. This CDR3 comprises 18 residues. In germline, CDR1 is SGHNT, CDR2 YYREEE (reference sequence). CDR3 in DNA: TGTGCCAGCAGCTTTAGAAGGAGGGGATTCGGCCTTACGGGCGAGCAGTACTTC. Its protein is CASSFRRRGFGLTGEQYF. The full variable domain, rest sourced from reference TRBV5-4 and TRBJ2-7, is ETGVTQSPTHLIKTRGQQVTLRCSSQSGHNTVSWYQQALGQGPQFIFQYYREEENGRGNFPPRFSGLQFPNYSSELNVNALELDDSALYLCASSFRRRGFGLTGEQYFGPGTRLTVT.

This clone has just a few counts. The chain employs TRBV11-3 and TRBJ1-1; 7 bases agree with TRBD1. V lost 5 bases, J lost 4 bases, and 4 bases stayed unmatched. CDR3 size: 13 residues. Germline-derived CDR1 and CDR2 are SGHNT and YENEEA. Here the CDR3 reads CASSRTGVTEAFF. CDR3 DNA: TGTGCCAGCAGCCGGACAGGCGTCACTGAAGCTTTCTTT.

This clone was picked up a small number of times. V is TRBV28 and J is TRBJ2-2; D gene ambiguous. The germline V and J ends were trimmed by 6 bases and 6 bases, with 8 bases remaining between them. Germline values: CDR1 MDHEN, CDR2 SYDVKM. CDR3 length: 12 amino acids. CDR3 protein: CASRLSAGELFF. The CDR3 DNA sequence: TGTGCCAGCAGGTTGTCCGCCGGGGAGCTGTTTTTT.

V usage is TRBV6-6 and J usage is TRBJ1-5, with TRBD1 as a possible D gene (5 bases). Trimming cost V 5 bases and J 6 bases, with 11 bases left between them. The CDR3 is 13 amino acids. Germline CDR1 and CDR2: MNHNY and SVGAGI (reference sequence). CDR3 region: CASSRLGPQPQHF. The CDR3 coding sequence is TGTGCCAGCAGTCGACTGGGGCCTCAGCCCCAGCATTTT.

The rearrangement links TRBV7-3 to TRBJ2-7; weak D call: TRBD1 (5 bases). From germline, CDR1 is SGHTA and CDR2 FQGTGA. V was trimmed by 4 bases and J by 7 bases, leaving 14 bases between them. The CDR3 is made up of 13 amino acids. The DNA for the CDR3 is TGTGCCAGCAGCTCCGTGGGAAAGGGGGAGCAGTACTTC. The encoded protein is CASSSVGKGEQYF.

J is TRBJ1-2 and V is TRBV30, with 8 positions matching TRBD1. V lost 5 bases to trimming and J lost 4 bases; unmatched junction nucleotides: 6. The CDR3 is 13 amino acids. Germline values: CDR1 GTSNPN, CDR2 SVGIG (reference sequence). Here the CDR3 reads CAWHRDRPYGYTF. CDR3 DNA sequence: TGTGCCTGGCACCGGGACAGGCCCTATGGCTACACCTTC.

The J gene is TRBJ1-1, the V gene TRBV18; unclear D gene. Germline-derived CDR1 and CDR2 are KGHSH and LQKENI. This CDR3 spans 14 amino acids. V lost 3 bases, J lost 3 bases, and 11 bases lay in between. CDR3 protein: CASSPKSTDTEAFF. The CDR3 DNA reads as TGTGCCAGCTCACCGAAGTCGACGGACACTGAAGCTTTCTTT.